One sample yielded the 15 T cell receptor beta chains listed below, sequenced in a study of T cell repertoires in cytomegalovirus infection. MiXCR was run by TCRdb on the reads, yielding one entry per CDR3 protein. The profile covers around 120,000 distinct CDR3 sequences, with roughly 8.2% appearing a single time and 10% taken by the ten largest. Sequenced input: PBMCs. Receptor source: a human donor in good health (CMV status not recorded). Some clones in this sample may be carry-over from other donors' samples.

This clonotype has at least ten counts. As DNA, the CDR3 is TGTGCCAGCAGCCGACCGACAGGGGGCCATCAATGGAACTATGGCTACACCTTC. Translated: CASSRPTGGHQWNYGYTF. The chain couples TRBV11-2 to TRBJ1-2; TRBD1 matches 10 bases. The CDR3 loop spans 18 amino acids. After removal of 5 bases from V and 2 bases from J, the junction contained 14 bases not matched to a gene. Germline lookup yields CDR1 SGHAT and CDR2 FQNNGV.

This clonotype is a singleton in its sample. V and J are TRBV29-1 and TRBJ2-7; D is unresolved. This CDR3 contains 13 residues. The V and J ends lost 0 bases and 0 bases respectively, with 6 bases between them. The germline V gene has CDR1 SQVTM and CDR2 ANQGSEA. In nucleotides, the CDR3 is TGCAGCGTTGAAGAGTCGAGCTCCTACGAGCAGTACTTC. Translated, it gives CSVEESSSYEQYF.

This clonotype occurred many times. This chain joins TRBV7-2 and TRBJ1-2; D not resolved. The CDR3 is 12 amino acids. Germline V gene sequence: CDR1 SGHTA, CDR2 FQGNSA. The V and J ends lost 5 bases and 7 bases respectively, with 11 bases between them. The CDR3 here is CASSQGRGGYTF. Written as DNA, the CDR3 is TGTGCCAGCAGCCAAGGGCGGGGTGGCTACACCTTC.

Points on this clonotype: The junction shows a germline mismatch at one end, possibly a read error. The V gene is TRBV7-6, the J gene TRBJ1-2; unclear D gene. The CDR3 contains 16 residues. In germline, CDR1 is SGHVS, CDR2 FNYEAQ. The CDR3: CVSSSYPQGANYGYTF. The CDR3, as DNA: TGTGTCAGCAGCTCCTACCCCCAAGGAGCTAACTATGGCTACACCTTC.

The chain is built from TRBV20-1 and TRBJ2-1; possibly TRBD1 for D (6 bases). CDR1 DFQATT and CDR2 SNEGSKA come from the germline V gene (reference sequence). The CDR3 sequence is 13 residues long. V shed 1 base and J shed 7 bases, with 11 bases lying between them. This chain's CDR3 is CSARGGGSNEQFF. CDR3 nucleotide sequence: TGCAGTGCTAGAGGAGGGGGAAGTAATGAGCAGTTCTTC.

This clonotype was counted ten times or more. The V and J genes are TRBV28 and TRBJ2-3; weak D call: TRBD1 (5 bases). V dropped 8 bases and J dropped 6 bases, with 9 bases sitting between them. The CDR3 covers 11 residues. Looked up from germline, CDR1 is MDHEN and CDR2 is SYDVKM. The CDR3 bases are TGTGCCAGCCACCGACAGGATACGCAGTATTTT. Its translation is CASHRQDTQYF.

This clonotype was observed many times. The chain employs TRBV7-2 and TRBJ1-3; D is unresolved. Trimming pared 8 bases from V and 0 bases from J, leaving 5 bases between. This CDR3 has 12 amino acids. Germline assignment: CDR1 SGHTA and CDR2 FQGNSA. The CDR3 coding sequence is TGTGCCAGCCGCTACTCTGGAAACACCATATATTTT. Translation gives CASRYSGNTIYF.

Ten or more counts support this clonotype. This chain uses TRBV7-2 with TRBJ1-1; D is possibly TRBD1 (6 bases). The CDR3 is 15 amino acids. Per the germline V gene, CDR1 is SGHTA and CDR2 is FQGNSA. Trimming removed 3 bases from V and 1 base from J, with 12 bases in between. The CDR3 DNA reads TGTGCCAGCAGCTTGTTCGGACAGAAGAACACTGAAGCTTTCTTT. It codes for CASSLFGQKNTEAFF.

At least ten counts were recorded for this clonotype. V and J are TRBV7-2 and TRBJ1-4; no clear D. The CDR3 runs 13 residues. Per the germline V gene, CDR1 is SGHTA and CDR2 is FQGNSA. V lost 5 bases and J 2 bases, leaving 6 bases between the germline ends. The CDR3 bases are TGTGCCAGCAGCCCCCGTACTAATGAAAAACTGTTTTTT. Amino acids: CASSPRTNEKLFF. Together with reference TRBV7-2 and TRBJ1-4, the CDR3 gives the full variable domain: GAGVSQSPSNKVTEKGKDVELRCDPISGHTALYWYRQSLGQGLEFLIYFQGNSAPDKSGLPSDRFSAERTGGSVSTLTIQRTQQEDSAVYLCASSPRTNEKLFFGSGTQLSVL.

This clonotype was counted many times. This chain uses TRBV28 with TRBJ2-7; perhaps TRBD1 as D (5 bases). There are 13 residues in the CDR3. V was shortened by 7 bases and J by 6 bases, with 16 bases between the two germline ends. CDR1 and CDR2 from the germline V gene are MDHEN and SYDVKM. CDR3 amino acids: CASTPKGFREQYF. The CDR3, as DNA: TGTGCCAGCACTCCAAAGGGGTTTCGCGAGCAGTACTTC.

This clonotype was recorded many times. The chain employs TRBV7-8 and TRBJ1-2; D perhaps matches TRBD1 (5 bases). This CDR3 is 14 amino acids long. Germline CDR1 reads SGHVS; CDR2 reads FQNEAQ. V shed 5 bases and J shed 6 bases, with 16 bases lying between them. The CDR3 spells CASSAVGARDGYTF. DNA of the CDR3: TGTGCCAGCAGCGCCGTAGGGGCGAGGGATGGCTACACCTTC.

Many counts were recorded for this clonotype. This CDR3 reads CASSSTGTGSKSNYGYTF. In DNA, the CDR3 is TGTGCCAGCAGCTCCACCGGTACAGGATCTAAATCCAACTATGGCTACACCTTC. The chain joins TRBV7-8 to TRBJ1-2; D possibly corresponds to TRBD1 (5 bases). This CDR3 is 18 amino acids long. Germline V gene lookup returns CDR1 SGHVS and CDR2 FQNEAQ. V gave up 4 bases and J gave up 2 bases, with 23 bases separating them.

This clonotype was counted many times. The chain is built from TRBV5-1 and TRBJ2-1; the match to TRBD2 covers 7 bases. CDR3 length: 15 residues. Trimming at V came to 0 bases and at J to 9 bases, leaving 9 bases not matched to a gene. Per the germline V gene, CDR1 is SGHRS and CDR2 is YFSETQ. CDR3 coding DNA: TGCGCCAGCAGCTTGGTTCTAGCGGTTGGAAGTGAGCAGTTCTTC. Encoded protein: CASSLVLAVGSEQFF.

This clonotype was recorded many times. V gene TRBV7-6 combines with J gene TRBJ2-5; no reliable D call. This CDR3 has 12 amino acids. V was clipped by 1 base and J by 5 bases, with 5 bases between them. Germline CDR1 SGHVS, CDR2 FNYEAQ. CDR3 nucleotide sequence: TGTGCCAGCAGCTTAGGGGATGAGACCCAGTACTTC. It translates to CASSLGDETQYF. The full variable domain, rest sourced from reference TRBV7-6 and TRBJ2-5, is GAGVSQSPRYKVTKRGQDVALRCDPISGHVSLYWYRQALGQGPEFLTYFNYEAQQDKSGLPNDRFSAERPEGSISTLTIQRTEQRDSAMYRCASSLGDETQYFGPGTRLLVL.

At least ten counts were recorded for this clonotype. The chain joins TRBV7-2 to TRBJ2-3, with 7 bases fitting TRBD2. V lost 5 bases and J lost 6; bases outside the gene matches: 8. Germline values: CDR1 SGHTA, CDR2 FQGNSA. CDR3 length: 14 residues. The CDR3 region has the DNA TGTGCCAGCAGCCCATGGGGGGGAGCTGATACGCAGTATTTT. This translates into CASSPWGGADTQYF.